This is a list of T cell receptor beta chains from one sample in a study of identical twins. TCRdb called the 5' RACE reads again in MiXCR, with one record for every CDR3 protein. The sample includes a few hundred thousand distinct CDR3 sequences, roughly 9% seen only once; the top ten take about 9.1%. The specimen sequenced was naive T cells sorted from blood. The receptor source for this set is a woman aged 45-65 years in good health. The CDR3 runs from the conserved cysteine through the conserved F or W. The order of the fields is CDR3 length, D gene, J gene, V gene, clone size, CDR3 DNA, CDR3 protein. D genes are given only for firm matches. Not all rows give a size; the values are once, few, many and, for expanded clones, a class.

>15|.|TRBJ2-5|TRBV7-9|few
TGTGCCAGCAGCTCGTTACTACAGGTCCAAGAGACCCAGTACTTC
CASSSLLQVQETQYF
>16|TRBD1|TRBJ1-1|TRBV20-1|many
TGCAGTGCTAGAGGATACAGGGGGAGAGAGAACACTGAAGCTTTCTTT
CSARGYRGRENTEAFF
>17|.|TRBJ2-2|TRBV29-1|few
TGCAGCGTTGTAGAGGAGGGCCGGTTTGTCGACACCGGGGAGCTGTTTTTT
CSVVEEGRFVDTGELFF
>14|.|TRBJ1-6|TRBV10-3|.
TGTGCCATCAGTGAAAGGTCTAGGAATTCACCCCTCCACTTT
CAISERSRNSPLHF
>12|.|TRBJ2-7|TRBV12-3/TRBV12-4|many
TGTGCCAGCTCGCCAAGCTCCTACGAGCAGTACTTC
CASSPSSYEQYF
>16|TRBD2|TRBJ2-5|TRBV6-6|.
TGTGCCAGCAGTTACGATGGGCGGGAGTACCAAGAGACCCAGTACTTC
CASSYDGREYQETQYF
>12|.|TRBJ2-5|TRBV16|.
TGTGCCAGCGGCGGGACCCAAGAGACCCAGTACTTC
CASGGTQETQYF
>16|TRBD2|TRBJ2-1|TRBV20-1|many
TGCAGTGCTAGAGGTCCTAGCGGGAGCTCCTACAATGAGCAGTTCTTC
CSARGPSGSSYNEQFF
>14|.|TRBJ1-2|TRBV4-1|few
TGCGCCAGCAGCCAAGATCCGGGAGGAAATGGCTACACCTTC
CASSQDPGGNGYTF
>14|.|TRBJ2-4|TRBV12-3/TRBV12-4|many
TGTGCCAGCAGTCTCGGACAGGGAGGGCACATTCAGTACTTC
CASSLGQGGHIQYF
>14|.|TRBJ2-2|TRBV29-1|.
TGCAGCGTTGATTTCTCCTGGAACACCGGGGAGCTGTTTTTT
CSVDFSWNTGELFF